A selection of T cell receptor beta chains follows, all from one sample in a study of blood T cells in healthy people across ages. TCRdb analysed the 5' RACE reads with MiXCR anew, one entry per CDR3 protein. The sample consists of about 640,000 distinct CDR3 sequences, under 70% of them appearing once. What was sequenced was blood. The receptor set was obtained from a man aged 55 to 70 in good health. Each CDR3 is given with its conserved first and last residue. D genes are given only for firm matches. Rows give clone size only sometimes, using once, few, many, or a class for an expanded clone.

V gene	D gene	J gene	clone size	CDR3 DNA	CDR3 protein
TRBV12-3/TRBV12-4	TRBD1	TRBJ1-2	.	TGTGCCAGCAGTTTACGGGACAGGTTTAATGGCTACACCTTC	CASSLRDRFNGYTF
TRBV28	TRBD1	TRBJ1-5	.	TGTGCCAGCAGTTTCCCGACAGGGCGAAATCAGCCCCAGCATTTT	CASSFPTGRNQPQHF
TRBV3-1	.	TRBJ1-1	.	TGTGCCAGCAGCCAAGATATGGGGATAACGCAGGGCCGGGAGACTGAAGCTTTCTTT	CASSQDMGITQGRETEAFF
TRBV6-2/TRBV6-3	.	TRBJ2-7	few	TGTGCCAGCAGTTCCTGGGGAGACGTTCGGACCTACGAGCAGTACTTC	CASSSWGDVRTYEQYF
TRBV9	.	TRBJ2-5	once	TGTGCCAGCAGCAACGACCCTCAAGAGACCCAGTACTTC	CASSNDPQETQYF
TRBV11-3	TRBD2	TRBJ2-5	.	TGTGCCAGCAGCCCAAGCGGGGAGTGGGAGACCCAGTACTTC	CASSPSGEWETQYF
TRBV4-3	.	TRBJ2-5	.	TGCGCCAGCAGCCAAGATTTGGGGTACAAGCAGTACTTC	CASSQDLGYKQYF
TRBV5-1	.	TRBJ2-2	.	TGCGCCAGCAGCCAGACCGGGCTCGGCACCGGGGAGCTGTTTTTT	CASSQTGLGTGELFF
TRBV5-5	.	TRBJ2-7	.	TGTGCGAGCAGTGGGATAGGGACCTACGAGCAGTACTTC	CASSGIGTYEQYF
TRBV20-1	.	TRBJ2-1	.	TGCAGTGCTAGAGATTTGGGGGGCCCCAATGAGCAGTTCTTC	CSARDLGGPNEQFF
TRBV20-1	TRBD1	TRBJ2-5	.	TGCAGTGCTGGACAGGGTCTTCGAGAGACCCAGTACTTC	CSAGQGLRETQYF
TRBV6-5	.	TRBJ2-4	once	TGTGCCAGCAGTTACAGGGACCCGGGGGCGAACATTCAGTACTTC	CASSYRDPGANIQYF
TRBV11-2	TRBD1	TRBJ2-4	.	TGTGCCAGCAGCCCTGGACAGGGGGTCAAAAACATTCAGTACTTC	CASSPGQGVKNIQYF
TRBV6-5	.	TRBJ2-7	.	TGTGCCAGCAGAAACAGAGACGAGCAGTACTTC	CASRNRDEQYF
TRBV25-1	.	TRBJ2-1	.	TGTGCCAGCAGTGGGATGATACTAGCTACCAATGAGCAGTTCTTC	CASSGMILATNEQFF
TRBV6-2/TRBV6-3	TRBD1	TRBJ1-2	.	TGTGCCAGCATCCCGCCGGGACAGGAATATGGCTACACCTTC	CASIPPGQEYGYTF
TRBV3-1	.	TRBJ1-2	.	TGTGCCAGCAGCCAAGGGTCCGTGGGGGGTGGCTACACCTTC	CASSQGSVGGGYTF
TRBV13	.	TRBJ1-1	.	TGTGCCAGCAGCCTTCAAAGTGAAGCTTTCTTT	CASSLQSEAFF
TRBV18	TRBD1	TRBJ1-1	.	TGTGCCAGCTCAGTACAGGGGTTGAACACTGAAGCTTTCTTT	CASSVQGLNTEAFF
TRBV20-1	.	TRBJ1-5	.	TGCAGTGCTAGGGGCCAGAATCAGCCCCAGCATTTT	CSARGQNQPQHF
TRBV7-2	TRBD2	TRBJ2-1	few	TGTGCCAGCAGTCTCAGCGGGGGGACTTACAATGAGCAGTTCTTC	CASSLSGGTYNEQFF
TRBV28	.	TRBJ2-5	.	TGTGCCAGCAGCTGGGGCGGGGCTGAGACCCAGTACTTC	CASSWGGAETQYF
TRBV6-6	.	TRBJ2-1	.	TGTGCCAGCAGTGGGCCCGGACCCCGGTCTGGTGAGCAGTTCTTC	CASSGPGPRSGEQFF
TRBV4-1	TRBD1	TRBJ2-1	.	TGCGCCAGCAGCCAAGAGGGACAGTCCTACAATGAGCAGTTCTTC	CASSQEGQSYNEQFF
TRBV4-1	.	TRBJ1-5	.	TGCGCCAGCAGCCAAGATCGGGGCACGGCGGCCCAAAATCAGCCCCAGCATTTT	CASSQDRGTAAQNQPQHF
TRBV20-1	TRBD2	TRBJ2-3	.	TGCAGTGCCCCGTCCCCTAGCGGGGGGGCAGATACGCAGTATTTC	CSAPSPSGGADTQYF